This is a list of T cell receptor beta chains from one sample in a study of T cells in tumors after PD-1 blockade. Here immunoSEQ multiplex PCR was the method, and the copy in TCRdb shows in-frame clones only, minus some. This sample has 11,000 to 15,000 clones, with 65% to 85% found just once. Specimen: PBMCs, collected after anti-PD-1 treatment. Receptors originate from a human donor with basal cell carcinoma. The CDR3 runs from the conserved cysteine through the conserved F or W. Each record gives: D gene, V gene, J gene, clone size, CDR3 DNA, CDR3 protein. The D gene is left open where the match is weak. Not every row has a clone size; where given, it reads once, few, many or a size class.

-,TRBV5-1,TRBJ2-3,-,TGCGCCAGCAGCTTGACAGGGAGGACAGATACGCAGTATTTT,CASSLTGRTDTQYF
TRBD2,TRBV10-3,TRBJ2-1,few,TGTGCCACCAGCGGGGGGGCGTCCTACAATGAGCAGTTCTTC,CATSGGASYNEQFF
-,TRBV27,TRBJ1-1,-,TGTGCCAGCAGTCGGGGGAACACTGAAGCTTTCTTT,CASSRGNTEAFF
TRBD2,TRBV19,TRBJ2-5,-,TGTGCCAGTAGTATAAAAGCGGGGGTAGACTACCAAGAGACCCAGTACTTC,CASSIKAGVDYQETQYF
TRBD2,TRBV15,TRBJ2-3,-,TGTGCCACCAGCAGAGGGATGACTAGCGGGAGTAGCACAGATACGCAGTATTTT,CATSRGMTSGSSTDTQYF
TRBD1,TRBV7-9,TRBJ1-5,-,TGTGCCAGCAGCCCCTCGACAGGGCAAGGACAGCCCCAGCATTTT,CASSPSTGQGQPQHF
TRBD1,TRBV29-1,TRBJ1-1,-,TGCAGCGTTGAAGATTGGGAGGGGGCCCAGAACACTGAAGCTTTCTTT,CSVEDWEGAQNTEAFF
TRBD1,TRBV25-1,TRBJ1-6,-,TGTGCCAGCAGTGATACTGGGCAGGGGGCAGGTTCACCCCTCCACTTT,CASSDTGQGAGSPLHF
-,TRBV4-1,TRBJ1-1,-,TGCGCCAGCAGCCCACCAGGGATGAACACTGAAGCTTTCTTT,CASSPPGMNTEAFF
-,TRBV7-8,TRBJ2-3,-,TGTGCCAGCAGCTCCCGATTACCAGATACGCAGTATTTT,CASSSRLPDTQYF
-,TRBV10-3,TRBJ1-2,-,TGTGCCATCAGTGAGTCGTCGCTGGGGGCAGGCTATGGCTACACCTTC,CAISESSLGAGYGYTF
-,TRBV11-1,TRBJ2-7,medium-sized,TGTGCCAGCAGCCCTAGGGCGGACATTAGCTCCTACGAGCAGTACTTC,CASSPRADISSYEQYF
TRBD1,TRBV5-6,TRBJ1-1,-,TGTGCCAGCTTTACACGGGACAGGGGCACTGAAGCTTTCTTT,CASFTRDRGTEAFF
-,TRBV27,TRBJ2-5,-,TGTGCCAGCAGATCACCGGGTTTTTTAAAAGAGACCCAGTACTTC,CASRSPGFLKETQYF
-,TRBV29-1,TRBJ1-1,few,TGCAGCGTTGAGTGGGGGGCCGGGAACACTGAAGCTTTCTTT,CSVEWGAGNTEAFF
TRBD1,TRBV28,TRBJ2-7,-,TGTGCCAGCAGTTTCCCCTTAAGGACAGGGGGCTACGAGCAGTACTTC,CASSFPLRTGGYEQYF
TRBD1,TRBV27,TRBJ2-7,once,TGTGCCAAGTTGGACAGGTATGGTTCGGGATCCTACGAGCAGTACTTC,CAKLDRYGSGSYEQYF
-,TRBV10-1,TRBJ1-6,few,TGCGCCAGACCACGGGGGGCGTCTTCACCCCTCCACTTT,CARPRGASSPLHF
-,TRBV5-1,TRBJ2-1,-,TGCGCCAGCAGCTCGATGGGCAATGAGCAGTTCTTC,CASSSMGNEQFF
-,TRBV7-2,TRBJ1-5,-,TGTGCCAGCAGCTTAGCGGGGGGGGGTCAGCCCCAGCATTTT,CASSLAGGGQPQHF
-,TRBV2,TRBJ2-2,few,TGTGCCAGCACCTCATCGGGCAGGGGGGCCGGGGAGCTGTTTTTT,CASTSSGRGAGELFF
TRBD1,TRBV7-9,TRBJ1-5,-,TGTGCCAGCAGCAGCGACAGGGCTAGCAATCAGCCCCAGCATTTT,CASSSDRASNQPQHF
-,TRBV6-1,TRBJ1-3,-,TGTGCCAGCAGTGAGCTCAGGGTAGGAAACACCATATATTTT,CASSELRVGNTIYF
-,TRBV21-1,TRBJ1-4,-,TGTGCCAGCAGCAAAGGGAGCAGGGGGCAGGGGTCTAATGAAAAACTGTTTTTT,CASSKGSRGQGSNEKLFF
-,TRBV10-1,TRBJ1-6,few,TGCGCCAGCAGTGAGGGGCCAGGGAACTCACCCCTCCACTTT,CASSEGPGNSPLHF
-,TRBV4-1,TRBJ2-2,medium-sized,TGCGCCAGCAAGGCCGCGGTTCTCGGGGAGCTGTTTTTT,CASKAAVLGELFF
-,TRBV27,TRBJ2-3,-,TGTGCCAGCAGTTTCCTAGGGACAGATACGCAGTATTTT,CASSFLGTDTQYF
-,TRBV7-3,TRBJ2-7,few,TGTGCCAGCAGCCTCGACTTTGCCGGCGAGCAGTACTTC,CASSLDFAGEQYF
-,TRBV28,TRBJ1-1,once,TGTGCCAGCACAGGCGGCACTGAAGCTTTCTTT,CASTGGTEAFF
-,TRBV13,TRBJ2-7,-,TGTGCCAGCAGCTTAAACAGGGGGGGCTACGAGCAGTGCTTC,CASSLNRGGYEQCF
-,TRBV28,TRBJ1-3,once,TGTGCCAGCAGTCCTAGGGCTTTTGCAGCGAACTCTGGAAACACCATATATTTT,CASSPRAFAANSGNTIYF
-,TRBV28,TRBJ2-3,-,TGTGCCACCGTGGAGCGGCCCCTCGGGGGTCGAGATACGCAGTATTTT,CATVERPLGGRDTQYF
-,TRBV7-3,TRBJ1-1,-,TGTGCCAGCAGCTCCACTCAGGGCACTGAAGCTTTCTTT,CASSSTQGTEAFF
-,TRBV2,TRBJ2-7,-,TGTGCCAGCAGTGAATGGCAAATGACCTACGAGCAGTACTTC,CASSEWQMTYEQYF
TRBD1,TRBV6-5,TRBJ1-5,once,TGTGCCAGTAAACAGGGGAATCAGCCCCAGCATTTT,CASKQGNQPQHF
-,TRBV5-1,TRBJ1-2,-,TGCGCCAGCAGCTTGCCGACCGGGCCAGTAAGTGGCTACACCTTC,CASSLPTGPVSGYTF
TRBD2,TRBV2,TRBJ2-5,-,TGTGCCAGCAGTGAGACTAGCGGGGCGGGAGAGACCCAGTACTTC,CASSETSGAGETQYF
-,TRBV5-5,TRBJ2-3,-,TGTGCCAGCAGCTTGGGCCCAGGCGGCACAGATACGCAGTATTTT,CASSLGPGGTDTQYF
-,TRBV2,TRBJ2-5,-,TGTGCCAGCAGTGAAGCGGGGGCGGGACAAGAGACCCAGTACTTC,CASSEAGAGQETQYF
-,TRBV18,TRBJ1-4,-,TGTGCCAGCTCACCAAGCGGTGAAAAACTGTTTTTT,CASSPSGEKLFF
TRBD2,TRBV5-6,TRBJ2-3,-,TGTGCCAGCAGCGGAGCATGGGGACTAACCAGCACAGATACGCAGTATTTT,CASSGAWGLTSTDTQYF
TRBD1,TRBV10-1,TRBJ2-7,-,TGCGCCAGCAGTGAGTCGACAGGGAGATACGAGCAGTACTTC,CASSESTGRYEQYF
-,TRBV5-6,TRBJ1-6,-,TGTGCCAGCAGCTTGGCTGGGGGGAATGATTCACCCCTCCACTTT,CASSLAGGNDSPLHF
TRBD1,TRBV18,TRBJ2-5,-,TGTGCCAGCTCACCAGGGACAGGGGTTCCTGAGACCCAGTACTTC,CASSPGTGVPETQYF
-,TRBV5-6,TRBJ2-4,-,TGTGCCAGCAGCGTACTCGCCCGGGAAAACATTCAGTACTTC,CASSVLARENIQYF
TRBD2,TRBV4-2,TRBJ2-2,once,TGTGCCAGCAGCCGCCAGCGGGAGGGGAACACCGGGGAGCTGTTTTTT,CASSRQREGNTGELFF
TRBD2,TRBV29-1,TRBJ2-1,-,TGCAGCGTTTCATGGAGGATCTCTAGCGGGGGGTACAATGAGCAGTTCTTC,CSVSWRISSGGYNEQFF
-,TRBV27,TRBJ1-5,-,TGTGCCAGCAGTTCCGGGCAGGGAACCTTGAAGCCCCAGCATTTT,CASSSGQGTLKPQHF
-,TRBV24-1,TRBJ1-1,-,TGTGCCACCAGTGATGGGGTAGCTGAAGCTTTCTTT,CATSDGVAEAFF
-,TRBV29-1,TRBJ2-7,-,TGCAGCGGCTCCTCCCGATGGGGGCAGTACTTC,CSGSSRWGQYF
TRBD1,TRBV2,TRBJ2-3,-,TGTGCCAGCAGCGCTGACAGGGGCGTGGGCACAGATACGCAGTATTTT,CASSADRGVGTDTQYF
-,TRBV11-2,TRBJ1-1,-,TGTGCCAGCAGGGACAGCAGGGAGGTTGGGCGGACTGAAGCTTTCTTT,CASRDSREVGRTEAFF
-,TRBV6-1,TRBJ1-2,-,TGTGCCAGCAGTGAAGCGCCGTCAGGGCTTCATGGCTACACCTTC,CASSEAPSGLHGYTF
TRBD1,TRBV9,TRBJ2-2,-,TGTGCCAGCAGCCGGGGACAGGTAGACACCGGGGAGCTGTTTTTT,CASSRGQVDTGELFF
-,TRBV28,TRBJ1-3,few,TGTGCCAGCGATTCACCTCGAGTAGGGGGAAACACCATATATTTT,CASDSPRVGGNTIYF
-,TRBV7-9,TRBJ1-2,-,TGTGCCAGCAGCTTAGAATTCTATGGCTACACCTTC,CASSLEFYGYTF
-,TRBV6-5,TRBJ1-2,-,TGTGCCAGCAGGCCCACAGGGACGCCCTATGGCTACACCTTC,CASRPTGTPYGYTF